A selection of T cell receptor beta chains follows, all from one sample in a study of OX40 agonist ivuxolimab in advanced cancers. The protocol was immunoSEQ multiplex PCR, while the TCRdb copy is restricted to in-frame clones and leaves out a portion. The sample lists some 64,000 clones; around 90% were seen once. This material consisted of CD4+ or CD8+ T cells sorted from blood, taken in a trial of the OX40 agonist ivuxolimab. The source is an adult with an advanced solid tumor such as melanoma, head and neck, liver or kidney cancer. Each CDR3 is given with its conserved first and last residue. Fields, in order: CDR3 DNA, CDR3 protein, J gene, D gene, V gene, clone size. A D gene is named only where the DNA matches it firmly. Clone size is given for some rows only: seen once, a few or many times, or a class if the clone is expanded.

TGTGCCAGCAGCCCACAGGGGGGCTCTGGAAACACCATATATTTT | CASSPQGGSGNTIYF | TRBJ1-3 | TRBD1 | TRBV7-2 | -
TGTGCCAGCAGCTTGGGGACCGTAATTGGGGAGCTGTTTTTT | CASSLGTVIGELFF | TRBJ2-2 | - | TRBV5-4 | -
TGTGCCAGCAGCGTACAGGGAGACTATGGCTACACCTTC | CASSVQGDYGYTF | TRBJ1-2 | - | TRBV5-5 | -
TGTGCCAGCAGCCCGAAGGGGGGAAACACCGGGGAGCTGTTTTTT | CASSPKGGNTGELFF | TRBJ2-2 | - | TRBV6-6 | -
TGTGCCAGCAGCCACTCAAATGAGCAGTTCTTC | CASSHSNEQFF | TRBJ2-1 | - | TRBV6-6 | -
TGTGCCAGCAGCTCCTACTTGAACACCGGGGAGCTGTTTTTT | CASSSYLNTGELFF | TRBJ2-2 | - | TRBV13 | -
TGCGCCAGCAGCCAATCTTCAGTCTCTGGGGCCAACGTCCTGACTTTC | CASSQSSVSGANVLTF | TRBJ2-6 | - | TRBV4-1 | few
TGTGCCAGCAGTTTCCAGGACCCCAGAGGAGAGACCCAGTACTTC | CASSFQDPRGETQYF | TRBJ2-5 | - | TRBV28 | few
TGTGCCAGCAGCCTCGGGGGCAGGACGGTCGAGCAGTACTTC | CASSLGGRTVEQYF | TRBJ2-7 | - | TRBV14 | -
TGCGCCAGCAGCTTGGCGGGCAACCAAGAGACCCAGTACTTC | CASSLAGNQETQYF | TRBJ2-5 | - | TRBV5-1 | -
TGTGCCAGCAGAAACCCCGGGGACGGGTCCTACGAGCAGTACTTC | CASRNPGDGSYEQYF | TRBJ2-7 | - | TRBV28 | -
TGTGCCAGCTCATCCGGCTACAACGTCCTGACTTTC | CASSSGYNVLTF | TRBJ2-6 | - | TRBV18 | -
TGCGCCAGCAGCGACTCTAGGGGGCGCTCCTCTGGAAACACCATATATTTT | CASSDSRGRSSGNTIYF | TRBJ1-3 | TRBD1 | TRBV5-1 | -
TGTGCCAGCAGCTCCCACCCGGTAGCGGGACTGGGTGGGACCCAGTACTTC | CASSSHPVAGLGGTQYF | TRBJ2-5 | TRBD2 | TRBV9 | -
TGTGCCAGCAGCCTGGACAGAAACTCCGAGCAGTACTTC | CASSLDRNSEQYF | TRBJ2-7 | - | TRBV5-4 | -
TGTGCCAGCTCACCACAGGGTGGCAATCAGCCCCAGCATTTT | CASSPQGGNQPQHF | TRBJ1-5 | - | TRBV18 | -
TGTGCCAGCAGTTTAGGAAGCAATCAGCCCCAGCATTTT | CASSLGSNQPQHF | TRBJ1-5 | - | TRBV28 | -
TGTGCCAGCAGTTACCAGCGGGGGGGGGAGACCCAGTACTTC | CASSYQRGGETQYF | TRBJ2-5 | TRBD2 | TRBV6-5 | -
TGTGCCATCCTCCCCTCCAGGGGGAGCTATGGCTACACCTTC | CAILPSRGSYGYTF | TRBJ1-2 | TRBD1 | TRBV10-3 | -
TGTGCTAGTGCTCTCGTGACCGGGGAGCTGTTTTTT | CASALVTGELFF | TRBJ2-2 | - | TRBV12-5 | -
TGTGCCAGCAGCCAAGTGTTAGCAGGCACAGATACGCAGTATTTT | CASSQVLAGTDTQYF | TRBJ2-3 | - | TRBV4-2 | -
TGTGCCAGCAGCTTTCGACAGGGGAACACCGGGGAGCTGTTTTTT | CASSFRQGNTGELFF | TRBJ2-2 | TRBD1 | TRBV11-2 | -
TGTGCCAGCAGACCAGGGACAGGGGTAGGGTATGGCTACACCTTC | CASRPGTGVGYGYTF | TRBJ1-2 | TRBD1 | TRBV28 | -